A single sample gave rise to the 8 T cell receptor beta chains below, sequenced in a study of T cells of healthy individuals. TCRdb used MiXCR to reprocess the 5' RACE reads, holding one entry per CDR3 protein. The sample consists of 41,000 or so distinct CDR3 sequences, around 4.5% of them appearing once. These receptors all stem from a human donor in good health.

This clonotype was seen at least ten times. The chain has TRBV2 and TRBJ1-1, with D perhaps TRBD1 (6 bases). The CDR3 sequence is 11 residues long. Trimming left V 6 bases short and J 5 bases short, with 7 bases between. Germline V gene sequence: CDR1 SNHLY, CDR2 FYNNEI. In DNA form, the CDR3 reads TGTGCCAGCAGAAGGGGGACTGAAGCTTTCTTT. Translation: CASRRGTEAFF.

The sample holds many counts of this clonotype. This chain connects TRBV6-1 to TRBJ1-5, with D tentatively TRBD1 (5 bases). The CDR3 is made up of 15 amino acids. CDR1 MNHNS and CDR2 SASEGT come from the germline V gene. Trimming left V 0 bases short and J 2 bases short, with 8 bases between. The CDR3 loop reads CASSEAVGGNQPQHF. In DNA, the CDR3 is TGTGCCAGCAGTGAAGCGGTGGGGGGCAATCAGCCCCAGCATTTT.

At least ten counts were recorded for this clonotype. This rearrangement joins TRBV20-1 to TRBJ2-3; no definite D call. The CDR3 extends over 12 amino acids. From germline, CDR1 is DFQATT and CDR2 SNEGSKA (reference sequence). Deletions cut 3 bases from V and 6 bases from J, with 10 bases between. In nucleotides, the CDR3 is TGCAGTGCTAGCTTGGGCTTTGATACGCAGTATTTT. Protein: CSASLGFDTQYF.

Ten or more counts support this clonotype. The chain couples TRBV10-3 to TRBJ2-7; TRBD2 matches 9 bases. Germline CDR1 ENHRY, CDR2 SYGVKD. Trimming cost V 4 bases and J 6 bases; bases outside gene matches: 10. The CDR3 runs to 15 residues. The chain's CDR3 is CAISAKRTSESEQYF. The DNA for the CDR3 is TGTGCCATCAGTGCAAAGAGGACTAGCGAAAGCGAGCAGTACTTC.

This clonotype was found a few times. One base away lies a much larger clone, so this may be a sequencing read error. The J gene is TRBJ2-3, the V gene TRBV2; D gene uncertain. The germline V gene has CDR1 SNHLY and CDR2 FYNNEI. V was cut by 7 bases and J by 1 base, with 9 bases left in between. There are 13 residues in the CDR3. CDR3 in amino acids: CASNGHCTDTQYF. In nucleotides, the CDR3 is TGTGCCAGCAATGGCCATTGCACAGATACGCAGTATTTT.

The rearrangement uses TRBV29-1 and TRBJ1-1; D remains unclear. Trimming pared 3 bases from V and 4 bases from J, leaving 18 bases between. This CDR3 contains 15 residues. Per germline, CDR1 SQVTM and CDR2 ANQGSEA. In nucleotides, the CDR3 is TGCAGCGTTGAGCCAGACCCTTCTGGGTCCACTGAAGCTTTCTTT. This sequence encodes CSVEPDPSGSTEAFF.

The rearrangement uses TRBV4-3 and TRBJ1-1; 8 bases align to TRBD1. The germline V gene has CDR1 LGHNA and CDR2 YSLEER. After removal of 0 bases from V and 2 bases from J, the junction contained 11 bases not matched to a gene. This CDR3 has 18 residues. The CDR3 DNA reads TGCGCCAGCAGCCAAGAAAGGCCTCAGGGGGCTAGTAACACTGAAGCTTTCTTT. This encodes CASSQERPQGASNTEAFF.

This clonotype was detected only a few times. The chain recombines TRBV7-2 with TRBJ2-3, with TRBD2 matching over 14 bases. The CDR3 has 19 amino acids. The germline V gene has CDR1 SGHTA and CDR2 FQGNSA. The ends lost 4 bases at V and 4 bases at J; junction bases unmatched: 13. For the CDR3, the DNA is TGTGCCAGCAGCTCCCCTCGTCGACTAGCGGGAGGGAGGGCAGATACGCAGTATTTT. This codes for CASSSPRRLAGGRADTQYF. Full variable domain (outside the CDR3, taken from reference TRBV7-2 and TRBJ2-3): GAGVSQSPSNKVTEKGKDVELRCDPISGHTALYWYRQSLGQGLEFLIYFQGNSAPDKSGLPSDRFSAERTGGSVSTLTIQRTQQEDSAVYLCASSSPRRLAGGRADTQYFGPGTRLTVL.